This TCR beta chain was identified in a study of T cell repertoires in cytomegalovirus infection. Study as a whole: Public signatures in TCR beta pointed to CMV infection and matching HLA type. Findings and caveats of the study: Of the TCR beta families, the public ones yielded a cumulative frequency that identified carriers of CMV plus the relevant HLA. HLA-C-restricted CMV clonotypes gave the most frequent clonotype in two of eight donors.

TCRdb passed the reads through MiXCR, listing each CDR3 protein once. The table includes a few hundred thousand distinct CDR3 sequences, approximately 9.5% detected once. With 6 bases removed from V and 1 base from J, the gap between germline ends came to 16 bases. Germline CDR1 and CDR2: SGHVS and FNYEAQ. The CDR3 has 15 amino acids. In this sample, this clonotype turned up many times. What it recognizes is unknown. The chain recombines TRBV7-6 with TRBJ2-7, with D possibly TRBD2 on 5 matching bases. What was sequenced was PBMCs. This clonotype was sampled from a human donor in good health (CMV status not recorded). Some clones in this sample may be carry-over from other donors' samples. CDR3 residues: CASSYYEGPSYEQYF. CDR3 nucleotides: TGTGCCAGCAGTTATTACGAGGGCCCGTCCTACGAGCAGTACTTC.